This entry features one T cell receptor (beta chain) sequence. This sample is part of a study of PD-L1 blockade in urothelial cancer. Study-level information: Patients initiated atezolizumab in the mid-2010s at 1,200 mg intravenously every 3 weeks.

Only in-frame clones appear in the TCRdb table, and some are missing; sequencing was by immunoSEQ multiplex PCR. This table holds about 63,000 clones, roughly 79% found once. Germline CDR1 and CDR2: SGHVS and FNYEAQ. The CDR3 extends over 14 amino acids. V was cut by 5 bases and J by 0 bases, with 11 bases left in between. Described time point: pretreatment peripheral blood. This rearrangement joins TRBV7-6 to TRBJ2-7; D ambiguous. The origin of this receptor is a man between 65 and 85 years old with urothelial cancer. The material sequenced was PBMCs, taken around atezolizumab (anti-PD-L1) treatment. CDR3 DNA: TGTGCCAGCAGCCTATACAGCAGCTCCTACGAGCAGTACTTC. It is translated as CASSLYSSSYEQYF.